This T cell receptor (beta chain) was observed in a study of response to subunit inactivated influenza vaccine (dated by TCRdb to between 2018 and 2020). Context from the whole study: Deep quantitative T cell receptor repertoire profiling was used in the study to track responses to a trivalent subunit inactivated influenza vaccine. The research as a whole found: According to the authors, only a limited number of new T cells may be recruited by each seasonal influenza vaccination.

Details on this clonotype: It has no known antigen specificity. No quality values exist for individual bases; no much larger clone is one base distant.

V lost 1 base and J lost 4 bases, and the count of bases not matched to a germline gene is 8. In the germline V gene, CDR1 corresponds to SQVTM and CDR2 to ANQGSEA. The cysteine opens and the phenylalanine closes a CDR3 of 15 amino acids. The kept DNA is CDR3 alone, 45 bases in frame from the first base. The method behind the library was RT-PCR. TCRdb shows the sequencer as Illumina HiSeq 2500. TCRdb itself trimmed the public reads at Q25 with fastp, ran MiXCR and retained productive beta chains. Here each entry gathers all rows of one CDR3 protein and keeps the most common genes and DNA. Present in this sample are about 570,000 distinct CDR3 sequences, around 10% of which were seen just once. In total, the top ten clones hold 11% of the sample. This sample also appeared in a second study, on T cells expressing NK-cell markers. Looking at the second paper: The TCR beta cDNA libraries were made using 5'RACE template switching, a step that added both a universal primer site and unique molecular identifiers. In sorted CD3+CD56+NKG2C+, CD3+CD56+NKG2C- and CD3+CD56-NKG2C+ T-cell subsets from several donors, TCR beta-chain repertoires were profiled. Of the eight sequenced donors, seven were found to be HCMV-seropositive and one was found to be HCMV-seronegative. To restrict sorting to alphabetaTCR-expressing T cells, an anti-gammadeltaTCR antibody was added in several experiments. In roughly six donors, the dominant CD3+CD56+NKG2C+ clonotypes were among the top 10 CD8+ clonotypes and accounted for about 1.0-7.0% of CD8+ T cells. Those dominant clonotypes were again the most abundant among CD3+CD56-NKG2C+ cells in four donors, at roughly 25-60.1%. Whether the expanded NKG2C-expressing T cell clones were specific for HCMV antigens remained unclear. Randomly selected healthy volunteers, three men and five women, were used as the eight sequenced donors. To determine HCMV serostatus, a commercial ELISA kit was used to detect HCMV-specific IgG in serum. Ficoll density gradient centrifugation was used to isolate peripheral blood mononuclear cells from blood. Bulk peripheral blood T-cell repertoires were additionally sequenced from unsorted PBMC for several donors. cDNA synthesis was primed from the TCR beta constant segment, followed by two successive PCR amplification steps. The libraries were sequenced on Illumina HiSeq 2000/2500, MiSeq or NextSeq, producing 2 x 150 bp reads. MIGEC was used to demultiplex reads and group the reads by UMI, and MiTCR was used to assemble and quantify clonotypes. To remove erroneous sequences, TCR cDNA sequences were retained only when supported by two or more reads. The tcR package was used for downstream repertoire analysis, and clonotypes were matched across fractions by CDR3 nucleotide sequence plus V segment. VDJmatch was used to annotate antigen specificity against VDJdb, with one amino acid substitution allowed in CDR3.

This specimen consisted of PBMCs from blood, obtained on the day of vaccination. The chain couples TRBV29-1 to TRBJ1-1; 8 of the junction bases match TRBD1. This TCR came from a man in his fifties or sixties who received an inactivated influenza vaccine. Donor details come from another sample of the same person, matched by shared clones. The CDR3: CSVEGTGSLSTEAFF. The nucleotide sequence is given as TGCAGCGTTGAAGGGACAGGGTCCCTCAGCACTGAAGCTTTCTTT.